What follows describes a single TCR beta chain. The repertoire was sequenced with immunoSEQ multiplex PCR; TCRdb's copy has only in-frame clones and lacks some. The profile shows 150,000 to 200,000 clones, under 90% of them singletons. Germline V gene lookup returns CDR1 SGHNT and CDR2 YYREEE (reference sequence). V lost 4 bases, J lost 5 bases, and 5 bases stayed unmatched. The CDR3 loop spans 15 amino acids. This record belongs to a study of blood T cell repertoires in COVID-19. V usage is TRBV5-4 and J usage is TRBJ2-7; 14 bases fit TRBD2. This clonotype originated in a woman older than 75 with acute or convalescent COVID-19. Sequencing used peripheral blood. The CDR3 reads CASSRGLAGGDEQYF. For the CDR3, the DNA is TGTGCCAGCAGCCGCGGACTAGCGGGAGGAGACGAGCAGTACTTC.